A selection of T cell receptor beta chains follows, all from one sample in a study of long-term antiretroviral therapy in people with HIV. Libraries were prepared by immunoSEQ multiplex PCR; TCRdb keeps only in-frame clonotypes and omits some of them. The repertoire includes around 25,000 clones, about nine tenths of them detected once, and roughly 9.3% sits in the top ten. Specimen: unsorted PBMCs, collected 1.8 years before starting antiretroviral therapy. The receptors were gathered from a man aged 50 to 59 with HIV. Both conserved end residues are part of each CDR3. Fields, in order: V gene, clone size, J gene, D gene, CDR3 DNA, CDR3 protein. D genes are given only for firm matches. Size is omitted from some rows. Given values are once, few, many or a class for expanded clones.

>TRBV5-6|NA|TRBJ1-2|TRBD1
TGTGCCAGCAGCTTGGGGCTCACAGGGGCGGTAACCTATGGCTACACCTTC
CASSLGLTGAVTYGYTF
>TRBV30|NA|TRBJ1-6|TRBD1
TGTGCCCTAACAGGGGTTTCCTATAATTCACCCCTCCACTTT
CALTGVSYNSPLHF
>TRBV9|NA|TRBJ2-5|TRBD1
TGTGCCAGCAGCGTAGCCAACAGGGGGCGCCGGGAGACCCAGTACTTC
CASSVANRGRRETQYF
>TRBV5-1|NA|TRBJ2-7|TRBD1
TGCGCCAGCAGCTTTCCCGGACAGGGGGCCCAGTACTTC
CASSFPGQGAQYF
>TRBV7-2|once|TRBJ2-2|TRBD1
TGTGCCAGCAGTGGACAGGTTACCGTGGGAACCGGGGAGCTGTTTTTT
CASSGQVTVGTGELFF
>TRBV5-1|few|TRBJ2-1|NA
TGCGCCAGCAGCTTCACAGGGCTGTTCTCCTACAATGAGCAGTTCTTC
CASSFTGLFSYNEQFF
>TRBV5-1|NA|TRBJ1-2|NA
TGCGCCAGCAGGCCAACCAGGGCCGGCTATGGCTACACCTTC
CASRPTRAGYGYTF
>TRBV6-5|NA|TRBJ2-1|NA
TGTGCCAGCCGGCGGGCTCCCCGGGGCTACAATGAGCAGTTCTTC
CASRRAPRGYNEQFF
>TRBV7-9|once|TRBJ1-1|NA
TGTGCCAGCAGCCCGAGGTACCTGAACACTGAAGCTTTCTTT
CASSPRYLNTEAFF
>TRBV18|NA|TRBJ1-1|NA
TGTGCCAGCTCACCAAGGGTAGTACAAGACACTGAAGCTTTCTTT
CASSPRVVQDTEAFF
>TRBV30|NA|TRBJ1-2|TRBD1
TGTGCCTGGAGGGGACAGGGGGCGTATGGCTACACCTTC
CAWRGQGAYGYTF
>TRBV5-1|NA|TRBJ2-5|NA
TGCGCCAGCAGCTTGGGTTCTGCAGGGGGGGAGGAGACCCAGTACTTC
CASSLGSAGGEETQYF
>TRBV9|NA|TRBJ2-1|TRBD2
TGTGCCAGCAGCGTAGAAGCGGGGAGCAATGAGCAGTTCTTC
CASSVEAGSNEQFF
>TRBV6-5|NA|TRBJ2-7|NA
TGTGCCAGCAGTCCCGAGGGCTGGGCAACCGAGCAGTACTTC
CASSPEGWATEQYF